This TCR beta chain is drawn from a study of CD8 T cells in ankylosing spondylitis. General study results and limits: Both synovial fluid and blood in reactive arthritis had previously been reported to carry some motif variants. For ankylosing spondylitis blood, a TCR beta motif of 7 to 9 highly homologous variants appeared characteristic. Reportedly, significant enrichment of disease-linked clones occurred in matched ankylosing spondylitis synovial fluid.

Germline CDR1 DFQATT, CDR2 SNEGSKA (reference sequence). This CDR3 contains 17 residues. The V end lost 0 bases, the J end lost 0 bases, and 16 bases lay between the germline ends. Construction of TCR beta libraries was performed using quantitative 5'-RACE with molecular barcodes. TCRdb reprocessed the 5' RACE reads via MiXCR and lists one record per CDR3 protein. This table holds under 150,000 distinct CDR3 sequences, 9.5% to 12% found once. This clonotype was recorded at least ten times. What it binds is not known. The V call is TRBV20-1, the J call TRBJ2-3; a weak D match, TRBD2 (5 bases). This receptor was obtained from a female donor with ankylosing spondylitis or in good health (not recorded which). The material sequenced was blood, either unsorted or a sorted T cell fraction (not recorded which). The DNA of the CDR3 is TGCAGTGCTAGAGAAGTTAGAATAGCGAGTAGCACAGATACGCAGTATTTT. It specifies CSAREVRIASSTDTQYF.